Following are 16 T cell receptor beta chains from one sample sequenced in a study of T cell responses to AZD1222 COVID-19 vaccine. Assay used: immunoSEQ multiplex PCR; TCRdb lists only in-frame clones, some missing. The table includes approximately 100,000 clones, 90% to 95% detected once. The specimen was peripheral blood, collected on day 0 of AZD1222 vaccination. The receptors were gathered from an adult in good health.

This chain uses TRBV30 with TRBJ2-2; no reliable D call. Germline V CDR1 and CDR2: GTSNPN, SVGIG (reference sequence). CDR3 length: 13 amino acids. The germline V and J ends were trimmed by 2 bases and 6 bases, with 10 bases remaining between them. The CDR3 region is CAWSISFAGELFF. The CDR3 DNA is TGTGCCTGGAGTATTTCGTTCGCCGGGGAGCTGTTTTTT.

The V gene is TRBV12-3 or TRBV12-4, the J gene TRBJ2-1; no clear D. V was clipped by 3 bases and J by 5 bases, with 8 bases between them. The CDR3 sequence is 13 residues long. The CDR3 DNA reads TGTGCCAGCAGTTTTGAACACGACAATGAGCAGTTCTTC. Its protein product is CASSFEHDNEQFF.

The chain has TRBV27 and TRBJ1-2; D not certain. V lost 6 bases, J lost 6 bases, and 14 bases lay in between. The length of the CDR3 is 13 residues. The germline V gene encodes CDR1 MNHEY and CDR2 SMNVEV (reference sequence). CDR3 sequence (DNA): TGTGCCAGCAGCCCTCTAGGAAGGGATGGCTACACCTTC. It codes for CASSPLGRDGYTF.

The chain has TRBV2 and TRBJ2-7; D is uncertain. Trimming removed 4 bases at V and 3 bases at J, with 10 bases between. This CDR3 has 13 amino acids. Germline lookup yields CDR1 SNHLY and CDR2 FYNNEI. The CDR3 spells CASSGSPYYEQYF. CDR3 nucleotides: TGTGCCAGCAGTGGGAGCCCCTACTACGAGCAGTACTTC.

The genes are TRBV7-8 and TRBJ1-5, with TRBD1 as a possible D gene (5 bases). Trimming shortened V by 6 bases and J by 4 bases, and 10 bases separated the two germline ends. From germline, CDR1 is SGHVS and CDR2 FQNEAQ. This CDR3 has 13 residues. CDR3 loop: CASSLDSNQPQHF. As DNA, the CDR3 is TGTGCCAGCAGTCTTGACAGTAATCAGCCCCAGCATTTT.

The CDR3 sequence is CASSPGTTYNEQFF. In DNA, the CDR3 is TGTGCCAGCTCCCCCGGGACAACCTACAATGAGCAGTTCTTC. This chain connects TRBV18 to TRBJ2-1; perhaps TRBD1 as D (6 bases). The CDR3 is made up of 14 amino acids. From germline, CDR1 is KGHSH and CDR2 LQKENI. The germline V and J ends were trimmed by 6 bases and 2 bases, with 11 bases remaining between them.

This chain joins TRBV3-1 (or the pseudogene TRBV3-2) and TRBJ2-2; 7 nucleotides line up with TRBD1. Trimming at V came to 3 bases and at J to 2 bases, leaving 3 bases not matched to a gene. Per the germline V gene, CDR1 is LGHDT and CDR2 is YNNKEL (reference sequence). This CDR3 has 15 amino acids. CDR3: CASSQTGSNTGELFF. The CDR3 region has the DNA TGTGCCAGCAGCCAGACAGGGAGCAACACCGGGGAGCTGTTTTTT.

The chain joins TRBV30 to TRBJ2-1; 9 nucleotides align to TRBD1. This CDR3 has 14 residues. Germline V gives CDR1 GTSNPN, CDR2 SVGIG (reference sequence). V shed 0 bases, J shed 8 bases, and the junction held 5 bases outside the gene matches. The CDR3 region has the DNA TGTGCCTGGAGTGTTGGGACAGGGATAGATGAGCAGTTCTTC. The encoded protein is CAWSVGTGIDEQFF. The full variable domain, in which reference TRBV30 and TRBJ2-1 provide the parts outside the CDR3, is SQTIHQWPATLVQPVGSPLSLECTVEGTSNPNLYWYRQAAGRGLQLLFYSVGIGQISSEVPQNLSASRPQDRQFILSSKKLLLSDSGFYLCAWSVGTGIDEQFFGPGTRLTVL.

The chain combines TRBV18 with TRBJ1-2; no reliable D call. V was pared by 2 bases and J by 4 bases, with 11 bases between. Per germline, CDR1 KGHSH and CDR2 LQKENI. The CDR3 sequence is 14 residues long. The CDR3 DNA sequence: TGTGCCAGCTCACCAGGGCAGACTGTCTATGGCTACACCTTC. Its translation: CASSPGQTVYGYTF.

V is TRBV5-8 and J is TRBJ2-1; D is unresolved. The CDR3 loop spans 11 amino acids. Germline CDR1 and CDR2: SGHTS and YDEGEE. V lost 3 bases and J lost 3, with 1 base in between. This chain's CDR3 is CASSYYNEQFF. CDR3 bases: TGTGCCAGCAGCTACTACAATGAGCAGTTCTTC.

The V and J genes are TRBV7-6 and TRBJ2-2; tentative D call: TRBD2 (6 bases). Trimming shortened V by 5 bases and J by 7 bases, and 17 bases separated the two germline ends. The CDR3 contains 15 residues. CDR1 is SGHVS and CDR2 is FNYEAQ in the germline V gene. This CDR3 is CASSLKGPGVGELFF. The CDR3 nucleotides are TGTGCCAGCAGCCTTAAGGGCCCGGGAGTCGGGGAGCTGTTTTTT.

The chain employs TRBV30 and TRBJ2-5; no reliable D call. The CDR3 covers 14 residues. The germline V gene has CDR1 GTSNPN and CDR2 SVGIG (reference sequence). V was clipped by 2 bases and J by 0 bases, with 10 bases between them. The DNA of the CDR3 is TGTGCCTGGAGTCCACTGCCGTACCAAGAGACCCAGTACTTC. Protein: CAWSPLPYQETQYF.

The chain has TRBV19 and TRBJ1-5, with no clear D. V lost 2 bases, J lost 1 base, and 15 bases lay in between. Germline lookup yields CDR1 LNHDA and CDR2 SQIVND (reference sequence). This CDR3 is built from 17 residues. The CDR3 bases are TGTGCCAGTAGTATAAGCCCACTAGGAGGGAGCAATCAGCCCCAGCATTTT. This encodes CASSISPLGGSNQPQHF.

The chain is built from TRBV6-2 or TRBV6-3 and TRBJ2-2; 10 nucleotides match TRBD1. This CDR3 has 16 residues. Losses at the gene ends were 6 bases for V and 3 bases for J; bases not matched to a gene: 7. CDR1 and CDR2 from the germline V gene are MNHEY and SVGEGT. DNA for the CDR3: TGTGCCAGCAGCCCAGCCGGGACAGGGGACACCGGGGAGCTGTTTTTT. Translating it yields CASSPAGTGDTGELFF.

This clone was seen only a few times. V usage is TRBV19 and J usage is TRBJ1-5; D unresolved. Trimming took 7 bases from V and 3 from J, leaving 10 bases between them. This CDR3 is 13 amino acids long. Germline lookup yields CDR1 LNHDA and CDR2 SQIVND (reference sequence). In DNA, the CDR3 is TGTGCCAGTACTCACCTTCTCAATCAGCCCCAGCATTTT. Protein: CASTHLLNQPQHF.

J is TRBJ1-1 and V is TRBV7-9; no reliable D call. The CDR3 is 16 residues long. V was clipped by 1 base and J by 0 bases, with 12 bases between them. Germline-derived CDR1 and CDR2 are SEHNR and FQNEAQ (reference sequence). The CDR3 reads CASSLVQELMNTEAFF. The CDR3 bases are TGTGCCAGCAGCTTAGTCCAGGAACTCATGAACACTGAAGCTTTCTTT. Supplemented by reference TRBV7-9 and TRBJ1-1, the full variable domain reads DTGVSQNPRHKITKRGQNVTFRCDPISEHNRLYWYRQTLGQGPEFLTYFQNEAQLEKSRLLSDRFSAERPKGSFSTLEIQRTEQGDSAMYLCASSLVQELMNTEAFFGQGTRLTVV.